This T cell receptor beta chain came from a study of blood T cell repertoires in COVID-19. Germline V lookup: CDR1 SGHRS, CDR2 YFSETQ. Trimming removed 0 bases from V and 9 bases from J; junction bases left unmatched: 5. The CDR3 extends over 16 amino acids. The method was immunoSEQ multiplex PCR; TCRdb's version includes in-frame clones alone and lacks a portion of them. The sample has about 160,000 clones, about 88% seen once. The gene calls are TRBV5-1 and TRBJ2-1; TRBD2 matches 14 bases. Material for sequencing was peripheral blood. The sequence came from a woman aged 45-60 years with COVID-19, enrolled during active disease. CDR3 sequence: CASSLETSGGASEQFF. CDR3 nucleotides: TGCGCCAGCAGCTTGGAGACTAGCGGGGGGGCGAGTGAGCAGTTCTTC.